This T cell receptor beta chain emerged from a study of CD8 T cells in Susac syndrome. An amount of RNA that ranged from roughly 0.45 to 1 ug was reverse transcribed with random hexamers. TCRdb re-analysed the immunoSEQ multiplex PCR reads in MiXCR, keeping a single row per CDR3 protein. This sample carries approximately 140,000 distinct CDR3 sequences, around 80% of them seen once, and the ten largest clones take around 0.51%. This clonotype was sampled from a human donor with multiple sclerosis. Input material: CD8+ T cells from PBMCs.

The CDR3 sequence: CASSSPRRGVTDTQYF. In nucleotides, the CDR3 is TGTGCCAGCAGTTCCCCCCGCAGGGGGGTCACAGATACGCAGTATTTT. This chain uses TRBV28 with TRBJ2-3; perhaps TRBD1 as D (7 bases). Germline V lookup: CDR1 MDHEN, CDR2 SYDVKM. CDR3 size: 16 residues. V was trimmed by 4 bases and J by 2 bases, leaving 16 bases between them. The variable domain in full, completed from reference TRBV28 and TRBJ2-3, reads DVKVTQSSRYLVKRTGEKVFLECVQDMDHENMFWYRQDPGLGLRLIYFSYDVKMKEKGDIPEGYSVSREKKERFSLILESASTNQTSMYLCASSSPRRGVTDTQYFGPGTRLTVL.